The sequence of this T cell receptor (beta chain) was determined in a study of CD8+CD57+ T cells in acquired aplastic anemia (dated by TCRdb to the late 2010s). With regard to the full study: Extracted DNA from sorted CD4+ and CD8+ cells averaged about 3 ug, ranging from roughly 0.19 to 27.4 ug. A CD8+CD57+ expansion meant a frequency higher than the mean frequency seen in healthy subjects.

The study at large found these results: No significant difference in CD8+ Simpson's diversity was found between patients and healthy controls (P=0.060). About 28 CD8+ CDR3 sequences were found in both patients and controls but appeared to be highly expressed in patients and within the immunodominant clones of the patients.

Points on this clonotype: Its binding antigen is unknown. No much larger clone is present one base from it, and per-base qualities are unavailable.

Genomic DNA served as template for TCR beta VDJ combination and CDR3 sequence profiling. An Illumina HiSeq 2000 was used for TCR repertoire sequencing. The authors processed their data as follows. Repertoires were assessed using TRBV/TRBJ rearrangement plots, CDR3 size and DJ length profiles, and Simpson's diversity index. The most abundant DNA sequence in the deep sequencing data was defined as the immunodominant clone. CDR3 amino acid sequences were screened for sharing across subjects and were compared with published repertoires and the VDJdb database. TCRdb reprocessing: public reads trimmed at Q25 with fastp, clones called with MiXCR, in-frame beta chains kept. Every entry covers one CDR3 protein and lists the most common genes and DNA from its rows. These V and J calls originate from TCRdb's pipeline instead of the authors' own analysis. For this sample there are about 290,000 distinct CDR3 sequences; 50% to 65% appear just once. The biggest ten clones account for around 1.3% of the sample.

Flow cytometry had shown CD8+CD57+ cell expansion in the patients selected for sequencing. Every patient had a diagnosis of severe acquired aplastic anemia based on International Study of Aplastic Anemia and Agranulocytosis and Camitta criteria. Patients had received no therapy at the time of blood sampling. In this study, sorted CD4+ and CD8+ T cells from the blood of healthy subjects and of severe aplastic anemia patients had their TCR repertoires deep-sequenced. Patients were enrolled under clinicaltrials.gov protocols 00001620, 01623167, 00001397, 00071045, 00081523 and 00961064 in the USA. Ficoll-Paque density gradient centrifugation was used to isolate peripheral blood mononuclear cells. Before DNA was extracted, CD4+ and CD8+ T cells were sorted using either FACS or magnetic beads. Its CDR3 holds 16 amino acids, cysteine through phenylalanine. Left in the record is the CDR3 DNA by itself, 48 bases read in frame from the first base. According to the germline V gene, CDR1 reads KGHDR and CDR2 reads SFDVKD. Relative to germline, V is 1 base shorter and J is 0 bases shorter, with 10 bases between their ends.

Material: sorted CD4+, CD8+, or CD8+CD57+ T cells (not recorded which) from PBMCs. The TCR originated in a human donor with aplastic anemia. The rearranged segments are TRBV24-1 and TRBJ2-3; the best D guess is TRBD1, with 5 bases matching. The CDR3 reads as follows: CATSDLRQSSTDTQYF. Here is the DNA: TGTGCCACCAGTGATTTACGACAGTCGAGCACAGATACGCAGTATTTT.